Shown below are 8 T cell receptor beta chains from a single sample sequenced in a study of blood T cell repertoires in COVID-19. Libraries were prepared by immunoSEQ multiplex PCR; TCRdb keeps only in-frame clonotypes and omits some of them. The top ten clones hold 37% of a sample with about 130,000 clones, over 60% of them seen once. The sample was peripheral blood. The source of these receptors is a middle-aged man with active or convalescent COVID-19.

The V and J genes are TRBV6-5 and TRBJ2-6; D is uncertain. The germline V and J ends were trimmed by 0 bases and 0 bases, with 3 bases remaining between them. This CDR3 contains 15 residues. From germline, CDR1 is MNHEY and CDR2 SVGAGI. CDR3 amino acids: CASSYSSSGANVLTF. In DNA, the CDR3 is TGTGCCAGCAGTTACTCGAGCTCTGGGGCCAACGTCCTGACTTTC.

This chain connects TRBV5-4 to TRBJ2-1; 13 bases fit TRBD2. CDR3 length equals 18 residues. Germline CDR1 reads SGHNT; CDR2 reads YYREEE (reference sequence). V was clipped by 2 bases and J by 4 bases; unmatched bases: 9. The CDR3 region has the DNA TGTGCCAGCAGCTTTGGAGGCGGACTAGCGGGGGTTTACAATGAGCAGTTCTTC. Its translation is CASSFGGGLAGVYNEQFF. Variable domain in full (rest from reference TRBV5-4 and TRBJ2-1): ETGVTQSPTHLIKTRGQQVTLRCSSQSGHNTVSWYQQALGQGPQFIFQYYREEENGRGNFPPRFSGLQFPNYSSELNVNALELDDSALYLCASSFGGGLAGVYNEQFFGPGTRLTVL.

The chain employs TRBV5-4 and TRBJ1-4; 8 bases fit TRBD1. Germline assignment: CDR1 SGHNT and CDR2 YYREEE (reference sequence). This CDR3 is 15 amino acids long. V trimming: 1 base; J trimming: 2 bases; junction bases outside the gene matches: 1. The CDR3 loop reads CASSLRTGTNEKLFF. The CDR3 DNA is TGTGCCAGCAGCTTGCGGACAGGGACTAATGAAAAACTGTTTTTT. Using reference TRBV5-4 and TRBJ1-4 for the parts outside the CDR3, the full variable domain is ETGVTQSPTHLIKTRGQQVTLRCSSQSGHNTVSWYQQALGQGPQFIFQYYREEENGRGNFPPRFSGLQFPNYSSELNVNALELDDSALYLCASSLRTGTNEKLFFGSGTQLSVL.

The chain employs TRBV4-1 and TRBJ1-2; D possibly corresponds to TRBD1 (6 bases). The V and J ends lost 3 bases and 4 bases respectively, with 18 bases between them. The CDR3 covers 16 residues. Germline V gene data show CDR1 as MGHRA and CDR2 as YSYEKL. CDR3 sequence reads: CASSHLVRGNAYGYTF. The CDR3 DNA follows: TGCGCCAGCAGCCACTTGGTAAGGGGGAATGCCTATGGCTACACCTTC.

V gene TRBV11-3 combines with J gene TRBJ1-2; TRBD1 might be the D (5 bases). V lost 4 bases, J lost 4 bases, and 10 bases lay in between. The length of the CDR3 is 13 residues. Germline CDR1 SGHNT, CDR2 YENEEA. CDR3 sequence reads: CASSSPGLYGYTF. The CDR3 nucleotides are TGTGCCAGCAGCTCACCGGGACTCTATGGCTACACCTTC.

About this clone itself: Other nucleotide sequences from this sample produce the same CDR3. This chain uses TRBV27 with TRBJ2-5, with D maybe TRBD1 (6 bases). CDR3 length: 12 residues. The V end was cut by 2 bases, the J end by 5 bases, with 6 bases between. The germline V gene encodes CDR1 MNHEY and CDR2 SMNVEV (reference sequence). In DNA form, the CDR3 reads TGTGCCAGCAGTTTAAGGGGGGAGACCCAGTACTTC. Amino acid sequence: CASSLRGETQYF.

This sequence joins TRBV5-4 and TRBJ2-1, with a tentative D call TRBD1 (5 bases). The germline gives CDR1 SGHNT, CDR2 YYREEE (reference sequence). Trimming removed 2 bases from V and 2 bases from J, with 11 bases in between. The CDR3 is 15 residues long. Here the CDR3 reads CASSLVGPPYNEQFF. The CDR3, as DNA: TGTGCCAGCAGCTTAGTGGGGCCCCCCTACAATGAGCAGTTCTTC.

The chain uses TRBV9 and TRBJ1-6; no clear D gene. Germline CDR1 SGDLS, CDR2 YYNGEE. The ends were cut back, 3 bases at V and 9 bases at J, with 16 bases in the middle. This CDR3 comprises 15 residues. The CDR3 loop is CASSGWRELSSPLHF. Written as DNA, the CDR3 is TGTGCCAGCAGCGGATGGAGAGAACTTTCTTCACCCCTCCACTTT.